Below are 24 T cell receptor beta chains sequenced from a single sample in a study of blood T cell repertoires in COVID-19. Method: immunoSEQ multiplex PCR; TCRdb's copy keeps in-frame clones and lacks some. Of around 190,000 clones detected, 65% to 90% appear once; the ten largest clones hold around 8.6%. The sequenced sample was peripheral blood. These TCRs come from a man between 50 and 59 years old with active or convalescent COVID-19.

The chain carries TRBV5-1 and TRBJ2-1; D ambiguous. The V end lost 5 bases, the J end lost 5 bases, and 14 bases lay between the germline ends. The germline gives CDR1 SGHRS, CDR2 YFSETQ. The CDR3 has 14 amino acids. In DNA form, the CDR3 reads TGCGCCAGCAGTTTTGGCCATACAGACAATGAGCAGTTCTTC. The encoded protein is CASSFGHTDNEQFF.

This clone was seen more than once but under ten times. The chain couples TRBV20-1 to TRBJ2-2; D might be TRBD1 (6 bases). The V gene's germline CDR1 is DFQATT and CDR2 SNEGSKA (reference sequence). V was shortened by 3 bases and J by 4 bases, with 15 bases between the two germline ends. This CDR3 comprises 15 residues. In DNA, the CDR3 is TGCAGTGCTAGTAAGACAGGTATCATCACCGGGGAGCTGTTTTTT. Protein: CSASKTGIITGELFF.

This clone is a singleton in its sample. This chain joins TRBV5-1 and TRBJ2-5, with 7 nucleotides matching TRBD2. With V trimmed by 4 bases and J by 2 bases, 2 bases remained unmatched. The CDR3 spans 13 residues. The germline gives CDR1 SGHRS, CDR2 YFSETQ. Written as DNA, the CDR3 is TGCGCCAGCAGCGTGGGACTACAAGAGACCCAGTACTTC. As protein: CASSVGLQETQYF.

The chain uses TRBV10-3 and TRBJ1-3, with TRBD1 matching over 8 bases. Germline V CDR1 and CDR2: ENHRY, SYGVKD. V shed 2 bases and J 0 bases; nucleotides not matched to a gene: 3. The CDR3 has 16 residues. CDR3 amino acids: CAISERQGNSGNTIYF. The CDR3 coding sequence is TGTGCCATCAGTGAGAGACAGGGGAACTCTGGAAACACCATATATTTT.

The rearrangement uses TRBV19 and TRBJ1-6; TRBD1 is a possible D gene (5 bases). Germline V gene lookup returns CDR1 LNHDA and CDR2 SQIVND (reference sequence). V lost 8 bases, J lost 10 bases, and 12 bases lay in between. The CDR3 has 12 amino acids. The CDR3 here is CASGGGRSPLHF. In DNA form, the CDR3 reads TGTGCCAGTGGGGGGGGTAGGTCACCCCTCCACTTT.

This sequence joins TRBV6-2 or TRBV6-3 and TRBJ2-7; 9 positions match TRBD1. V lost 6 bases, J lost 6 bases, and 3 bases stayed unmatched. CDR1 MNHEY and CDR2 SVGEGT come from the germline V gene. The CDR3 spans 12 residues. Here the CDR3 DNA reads TGTGCCAGCAGCAGGACAGGGGCCGAGCAGTACTTC. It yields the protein CASSRTGAEQYF.

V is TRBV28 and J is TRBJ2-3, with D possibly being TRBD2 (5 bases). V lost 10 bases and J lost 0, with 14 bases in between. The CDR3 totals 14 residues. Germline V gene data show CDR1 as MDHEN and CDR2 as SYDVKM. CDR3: CATRRAVSTDTQYF. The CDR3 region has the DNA TGTGCCACCAGGCGGGCGGTTAGCACAGATACGCAGTATTTT. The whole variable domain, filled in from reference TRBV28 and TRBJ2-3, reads DVKVTQSSRYLVKRTGEKVFLECVQDMDHENMFWYRQDPGLGLRLIYFSYDVKMKEKGDIPEGYSVSREKKERFSLILESASTNQTSMYLCATRRAVSTDTQYFGPGTRLTVL.

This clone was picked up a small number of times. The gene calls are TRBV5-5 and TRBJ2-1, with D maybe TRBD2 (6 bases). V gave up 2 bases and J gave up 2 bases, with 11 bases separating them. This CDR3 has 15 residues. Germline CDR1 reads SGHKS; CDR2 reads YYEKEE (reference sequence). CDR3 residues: CASSFLSGAYNEQFF. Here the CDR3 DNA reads TGTGCCAGCAGCTTCCTTAGCGGAGCCTACAATGAGCAGTTCTTC.

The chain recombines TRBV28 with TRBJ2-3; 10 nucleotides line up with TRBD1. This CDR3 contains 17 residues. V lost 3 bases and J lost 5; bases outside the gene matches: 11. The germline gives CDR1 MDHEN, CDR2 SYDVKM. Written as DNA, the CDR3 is TGTGCCAGCAGTTTCCCTGGACAGGGGGTCACCGTAGATACGCAGTATTTT. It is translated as CASSFPGQGVTVDTQYF.

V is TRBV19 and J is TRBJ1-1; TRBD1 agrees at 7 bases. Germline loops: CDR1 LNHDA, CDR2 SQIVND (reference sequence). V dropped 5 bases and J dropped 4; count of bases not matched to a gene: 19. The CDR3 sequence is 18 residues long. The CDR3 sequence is CASSLKLRGGHWGTEAFF. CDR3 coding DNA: TGTGCCAGTAGTCTCAAACTAAGAGGGGGCCATTGGGGCACTGAAGCTTTCTTT.

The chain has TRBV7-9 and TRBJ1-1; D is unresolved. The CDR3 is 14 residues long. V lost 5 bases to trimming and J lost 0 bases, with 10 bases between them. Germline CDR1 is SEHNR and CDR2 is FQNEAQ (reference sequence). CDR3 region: CASSPTTMNTEAFF. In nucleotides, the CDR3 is TGTGCCAGCAGCCCCACAACTATGAACACTGAAGCTTTCTTT. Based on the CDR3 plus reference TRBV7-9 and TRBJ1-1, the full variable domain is DTGVSQNPRHKITKRGQNVTFRCDPISEHNRLYWYRQTLGQGPEFLTYFQNEAQLEKSRLLSDRFSAERPKGSFSTLEIQRTEQGDSAMYLCASSPTTMNTEAFFGQGTRLTVV.

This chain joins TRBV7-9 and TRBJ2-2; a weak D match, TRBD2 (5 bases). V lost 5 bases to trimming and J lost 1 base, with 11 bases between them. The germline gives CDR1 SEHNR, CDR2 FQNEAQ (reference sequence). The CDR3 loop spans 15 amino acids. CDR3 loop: CASSEGLENTGELFF. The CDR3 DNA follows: TGTGCCAGCAGCGAAGGACTTGAGAACACCGGGGAGCTGTTTTTT.

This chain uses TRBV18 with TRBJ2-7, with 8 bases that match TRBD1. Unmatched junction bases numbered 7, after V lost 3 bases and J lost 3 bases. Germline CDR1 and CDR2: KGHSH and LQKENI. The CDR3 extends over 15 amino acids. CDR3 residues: CASSPPTGAFYEQYF. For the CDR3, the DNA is TGTGCCAGCTCACCCCCGACAGGGGCCTTCTACGAGCAGTACTTC.

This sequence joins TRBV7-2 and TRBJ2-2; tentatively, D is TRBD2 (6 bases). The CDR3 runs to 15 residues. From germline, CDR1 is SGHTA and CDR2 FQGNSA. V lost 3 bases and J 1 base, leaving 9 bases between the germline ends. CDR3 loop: CASSFAGRNTGELFF. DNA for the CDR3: TGTGCCAGCAGCTTCGCGGGGAGGAACACCGGGGAGCTGTTTTTT.

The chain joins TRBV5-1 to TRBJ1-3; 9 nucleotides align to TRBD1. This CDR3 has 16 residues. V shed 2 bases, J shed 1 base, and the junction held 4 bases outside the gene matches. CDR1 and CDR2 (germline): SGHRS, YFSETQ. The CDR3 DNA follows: TGCGCCAGCAGCTTAGGCGACAGGGGGTCTGGAAACACCATATATTTT. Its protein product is CASSLGDRGSGNTIYF.

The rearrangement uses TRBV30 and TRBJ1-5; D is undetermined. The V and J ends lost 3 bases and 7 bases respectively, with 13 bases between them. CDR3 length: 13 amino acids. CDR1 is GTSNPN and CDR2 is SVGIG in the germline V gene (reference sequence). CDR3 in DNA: TGTGCCTGGAGATCGGGAAACGGGCAGCCCCAGCATTTT. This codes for CAWRSGNGQPQHF. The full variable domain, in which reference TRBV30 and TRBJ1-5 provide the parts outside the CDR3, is SQTIHQWPATLVQPVGSPLSLECTVEGTSNPNLYWYRQAAGRGLQLLFYSVGIGQISSEVPQNLSASRPQDRQFILSSKKLLLSDSGFYLCAWRSGNGQPQHFGDGTRLSIL.

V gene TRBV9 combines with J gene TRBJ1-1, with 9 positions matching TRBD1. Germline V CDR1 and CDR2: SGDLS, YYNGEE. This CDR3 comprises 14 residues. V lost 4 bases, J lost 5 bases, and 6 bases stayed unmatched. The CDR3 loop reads CASSLRDRVTEAFF. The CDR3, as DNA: TGTGCCAGCAGCCTCCGGGACAGGGTAACTGAAGCTTTCTTT. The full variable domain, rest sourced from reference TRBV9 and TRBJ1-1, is DSGVTQTPKHLITATGQRVTLRCSPRSGDLSVYWYQQSLDQGLQFLIQYYNGEERAKGNILERFSAQQFPDLHSELNLSSLELGDSALYFCASSLRDRVTEAFFGQGTRLTVV.

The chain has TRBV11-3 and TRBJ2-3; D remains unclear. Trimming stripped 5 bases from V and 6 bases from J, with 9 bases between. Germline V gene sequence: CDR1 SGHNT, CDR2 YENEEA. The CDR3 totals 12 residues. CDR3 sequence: CASSPSGDTQYF. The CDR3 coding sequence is TGTGCCAGCAGCCCTAGTGGGGATACGCAGTATTTT. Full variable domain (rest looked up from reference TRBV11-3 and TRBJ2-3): EAGVVQSPRYKIIEKKQPVAFWCNPISGHNTLYWYLQNLGQGPELLIRYENEEAVDDSQLPKDRFSAERLKGVDSTLKIQPAELGDSAVYLCASSPSGDTQYFGPGTRLTVL.

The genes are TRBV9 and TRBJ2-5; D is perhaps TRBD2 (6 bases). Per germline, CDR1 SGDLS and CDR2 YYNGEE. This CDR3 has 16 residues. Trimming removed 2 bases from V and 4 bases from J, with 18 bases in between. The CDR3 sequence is CASSVLGNGRGETQYF. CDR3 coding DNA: TGTGCCAGCAGCGTCCTGGGGAATGGGCGGGGAGAGACCCAGTACTTC.

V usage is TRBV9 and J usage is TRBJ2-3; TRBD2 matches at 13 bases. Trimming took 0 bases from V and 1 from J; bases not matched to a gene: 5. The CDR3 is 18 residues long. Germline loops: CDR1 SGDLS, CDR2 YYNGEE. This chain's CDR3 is CASSVGWGTSGGTDTQYF. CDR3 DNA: TGTGCCAGCAGCGTAGGTTGGGGGACTAGCGGGGGCACAGATACGCAGTATTTT. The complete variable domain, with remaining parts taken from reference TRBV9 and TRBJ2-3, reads DSGVTQTPKHLITATGQRVTLRCSPRSGDLSVYWYQQSLDQGLQFLIQYYNGEERAKGNILERFSAQQFPDLHSELNLSSLELGDSALYFCASSVGWGTSGGTDTQYFGPGTRLTVL.

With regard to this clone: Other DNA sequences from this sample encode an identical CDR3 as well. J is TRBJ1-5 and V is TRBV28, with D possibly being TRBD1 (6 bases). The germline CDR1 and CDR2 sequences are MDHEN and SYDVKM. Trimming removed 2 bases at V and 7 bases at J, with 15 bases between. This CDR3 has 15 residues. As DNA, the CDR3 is TGTGCCAGCAGTTTAGGCCAGGGGTACCGCCAGCCCCAGCATTTT. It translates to CASSLGQGYRQPQHF.

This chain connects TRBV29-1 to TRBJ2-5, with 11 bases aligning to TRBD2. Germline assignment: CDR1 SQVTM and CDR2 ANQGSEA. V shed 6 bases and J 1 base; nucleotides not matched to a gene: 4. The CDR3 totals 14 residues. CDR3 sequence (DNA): TGCAGCGTGGGAGGACTAGCGGGCCAAGAGACCCAGTACTTC. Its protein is CSVGGLAGQETQYF.

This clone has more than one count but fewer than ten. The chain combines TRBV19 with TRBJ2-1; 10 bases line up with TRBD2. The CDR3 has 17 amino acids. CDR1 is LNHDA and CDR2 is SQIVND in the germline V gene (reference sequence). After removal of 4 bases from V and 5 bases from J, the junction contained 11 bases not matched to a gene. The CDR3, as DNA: TGTGCCAGTAGTAGCCAGGGAGCGGGGGGGCCTGACAATGAGCAGTTCTTC. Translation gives CASSSQGAGGPDNEQFF.

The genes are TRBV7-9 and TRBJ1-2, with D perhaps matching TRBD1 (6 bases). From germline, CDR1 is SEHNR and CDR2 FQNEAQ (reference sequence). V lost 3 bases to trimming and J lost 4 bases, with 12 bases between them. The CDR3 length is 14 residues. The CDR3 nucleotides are TGTGCCAGCAGCTTCGATCAGGGGCCCTATGGCTACACCTTC. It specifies CASSFDQGPYGYTF.